These 29 T cell receptor beta chains share one sample of origin, sequenced in a study of cytomegalovirus exposure and HLA in healthy donors. TCRdb's table, derived via immunoSEQ multiplex PCR, lists solely in-frame clones and lacks some. Here the sample spans roughly 180,000 clones, approximately 89% being singletons. The sequencing sample was made of PBMCs. These receptors were obtained from a man aged 25 to 45 in good health and CMV-seropositive.

The chain uses TRBV5-1 and TRBJ2-7; D remains ambiguous. The CDR3 is made up of 14 amino acids. V was trimmed by 0 bases and J by 0 bases, leaving 7 bases between them. Germline CDR1 SGHRS, CDR2 YFSETQ. This CDR3 reads CASSLASDSYEQYF. Here the CDR3 DNA reads TGCGCCAGCAGCTTGGCGTCAGACTCCTACGAGCAGTACTTC.

The chain employs TRBV4-3 and TRBJ2-7; 9 bases agree with TRBD2. Germline V gene sequence: CDR1 LGHNA, CDR2 YSLEER. The CDR3 is 16 residues long. J gave up 3 bases and V 0 bases, and 6 bases lay outside the gene matches. In DNA form, the CDR3 reads TGCGCCAGCAGCCAAGAGGTGGTAGCGGGGGACTACGAGCAGTACTTC. Translation: CASSQEVVAGDYEQYF.

The chain recombines TRBV30 with TRBJ1-1; D may be TRBD1 (5 bases). The V and J ends lost 2 bases and 0 bases respectively, with 7 bases between them. Germline values: CDR1 GTSNPN, CDR2 SVGIG (reference sequence). CDR3 length: 13 residues. The chain's CDR3 is CAWSPTVNTEAFF. As DNA, the CDR3 is TGTGCCTGGAGTCCGACAGTGAACACTGAAGCTTTCTTT.

The chain uses TRBV5-1 and TRBJ1-1; D is ambiguous. In germline, CDR1 is SGHRS, CDR2 YFSETQ. Between the trimmed V and J ends, which lost 2 bases and 3 bases, there was a span of 11 bases. The CDR3 covers 14 residues. CDR3 amino acids: CASSFSGKDTEAFF. The DNA of the CDR3 is TGCGCCAGCAGCTTTTCTGGGAAGGACACTGAAGCTTTCTTT.

V gene TRBV2 combines with J gene TRBJ2-4; 8 bases are shared with TRBD2. V shed 4 bases, J shed 0 bases, and the junction held 11 bases outside the gene matches. The CDR3 totals 18 residues. Germline V gene sequence: CDR1 SNHLY, CDR2 FYNNEI. CDR3 DNA: TGTGCCAGCAGTGTCAATAGCGGGGAAAATCTAGCCAAAAACATTCAGTACTTC. Amino acids: CASSVNSGENLAKNIQYF.

This clone has just a few counts. The rearrangement joins TRBV7-9 to TRBJ1-6; TRBD1 is a possible D gene (5 bases). Trimming removed 6 bases at V and 8 bases at J, with 14 bases between. The CDR3 is made up of 14 amino acids. Germline CDR1 reads SEHNR; CDR2 reads FQNEAQ (reference sequence). CDR3 amino acids: CASRTGTADSPLHF. CDR3 in DNA: TGTGCCAGCAGGACCGGGACTGCTGATTCACCCCTCCACTTT. The full variable domain, with the rest looked up from reference TRBV7-9 and TRBJ1-6, is DTGVSQNPRHKITKRGQNVTFRCDPISEHNRLYWYRQTLGQGPEFLTYFQNEAQLEKSRLLSDRFSAERPKGSFSTLEIQRTEQGDSAMYLCASRTGTADSPLHFGNGTRLTVT.

V is TRBV19 and J is TRBJ1-5; TRBD1 matches 8 bases. Per germline, CDR1 LNHDA and CDR2 SQIVND (reference sequence). V shed 6 bases and J 4 bases; nucleotides not matched to a gene: 8. This CDR3 comprises 15 residues. The CDR3 protein is CASSADRGGNQPQHF. The CDR3 nucleotides are TGTGCCAGTAGCGCAGACAGGGGTGGAAATCAGCCCCAGCATTTT.

A single count supports this clone. V usage is TRBV2 and J usage is TRBJ2-7; perhaps TRBD1 as D (6 bases). From germline, CDR1 is SNHLY and CDR2 FYNNEI. The CDR3 runs 15 residues. V lost 6 bases, J lost 2 bases, and 17 bases lay in between. CDR3 nucleotides: TGTGCCAGCAGACAACAGGGCGAACTGGCCTACGAGCAGTACTTC. Residues: CASRQQGELAYEQYF.

This chain connects TRBV11-3 to TRBJ2-7; D uncertain. The CDR3 is 15 residues long. Looked up from germline, CDR1 is SGHNT and CDR2 is YENEEA. V lost 3 bases to trimming and J lost 4 bases, with 16 bases between them. CDR3 in DNA: TGTGCCAGCAGCTTCAAGGAGCCCTACGATTACGAGCAGTACTTC. Translated, it gives CASSFKEPYDYEQYF.

The rearrangement joins TRBV5-4 to TRBJ1-2, with a possible D match to TRBD1 (5 bases). CDR3 length: 14 amino acids. Between the trimmed V and J ends, which lost 0 bases and 1 base, there was a span of 7 bases. Germline-derived CDR1 and CDR2 are SGHNT and YYREEE (reference sequence). The DNA of the CDR3 is TGTGCCAGCAGCTTGGCGACAGTTAACTATGGCTACACCTTC. It codes for CASSLATVNYGYTF.

The V and J genes are TRBV5-4 and TRBJ1-5, with 9 bases fitting TRBD1. V lost 2 bases, J lost 5 bases, and 5 bases stayed unmatched. Germline assignment: CDR1 SGHNT and CDR2 YYREEE (reference sequence). The CDR3 is 15 amino acids. CDR3 sequence reads: CASSFGQGRDQPQHF. The CDR3, as DNA: TGTGCCAGCAGCTTCGGACAGGGGAGGGATCAGCCCCAGCATTTT.

The genes are TRBV10-1 and TRBJ1-5; no definite D call. Germline CDR1 is WNHNN and CDR2 is SYGVQD (reference sequence). Trimming left V 6 bases short and J 0 bases short, with 6 bases between. The CDR3 loop spans 13 amino acids. As DNA, the CDR3 is TGCGCCAGCAGACTAAGTAGCAATCAGCCCCAGCATTTT. It translates to CASRLSSNQPQHF.

CDR3 loop: CASREAPSPNTEAFF. In DNA form, the CDR3 reads TGTGCCAGCAGAGAGGCGCCGTCACCGAACACTGAAGCTTTCTTT. The chain recombines TRBV13 with TRBJ1-1; the D is unclear. The CDR3 sequence is 15 residues long. Germline CDR1 and CDR2: PRHDT and FYEKMQ (reference sequence). Trimming took 6 bases from V and 1 from J, leaving 15 bases between them.

The chain recombines TRBV27 with TRBJ1-2; D gene ambiguous. The CDR3 is made up of 17 amino acids. Germline CDR1 reads MNHEY; CDR2 reads SMNVEV (reference sequence). Trimming removed 8 bases from V and 4 bases from J, with 26 bases in between. The CDR3 loop is CASSIRSGGSWGYGYTF. Here the CDR3 DNA reads TGTGCCAGCTCCATTAGGTCGGGCGGCAGTTGGGGCTATGGCTACACCTTC.

The table lists this clone with many counts. The rearrangement uses TRBV2 and TRBJ2-7, with 7 bases identical to TRBD2. Trimming cost V 6 bases and J 5 bases; bases outside gene matches: 16. Germline V CDR1 and CDR2: SNHLY, FYNNEI. The CDR3 totals 16 residues. CDR3 loop: CASRKYGVRDYDEQYF. CDR3 nucleotide sequence: TGTGCCAGCAGGAAATACGGTGTAAGGGACTACGACGAGCAGTACTTC.

V gene TRBV5-6 combines with J gene TRBJ2-6, with D possibly matching TRBD2 (5 bases). The CDR3 runs to 15 residues. Looked up from germline, CDR1 is SGHDT and CDR2 is YYEEEE. Between the trimmed V and J ends, which lost 2 bases and 4 bases, there was a span of 10 bases. The CDR3 sequence: CASSFGLGGANVLTF. CDR3 DNA: TGTGCCAGCAGCTTCGGACTTGGAGGGGCCAACGTCCTGACTTTC.

The sample holds one count of this clone. The chain combines TRBV2 with TRBJ2-3; TRBD1 is a possible D gene (5 bases). Germline-derived CDR1 and CDR2 are SNHLY and FYNNEI. Trimming left V 6 bases short and J 0 bases short, with 13 bases between. The CDR3 runs to 15 residues. This chain's CDR3 is CASSPDSLSTDTQYF. The CDR3 nucleotides are TGTGCCAGCAGCCCCGACAGCCTAAGCACAGATACGCAGTATTTT.

The CDR3 protein is CASSDDRAAYNEQFF. In DNA form, the CDR3 reads TGTGCCAGCAGTGACGACAGGGCCGCCTACAATGAGCAGTTCTTC. The chain has TRBV6-6 and TRBJ2-1; 7 bases line up with TRBD1. The CDR3 runs to 15 residues. Germline-derived CDR1 and CDR2 are MNHNY and SVGAGI (reference sequence). V gave up 5 bases and J gave up 2 bases; unmatched junction bases: 6.

The rearrangement links TRBV27 to TRBJ2-7; TRBD1 might be the D (6 bases). Deletions cut 7 bases from V and 4 bases from J, with 14 bases between. The CDR3 runs to 13 residues. CDR1 MNHEY and CDR2 SMNVEV come from the germline V gene (reference sequence). Here the CDR3 DNA reads TGTGCCAGCACCAGGGGCCCCTCTTACGAGCAGTACTTC. Its translation: CASTRGPSYEQYF.

V usage is TRBV15 and J usage is TRBJ2-1; no reliable D call. The CDR3 is made up of 14 amino acids. CDR1 is LNHNV and CDR2 is YYDKDF in the germline V gene (reference sequence). The V end was cut by 0 bases, the J end by 6 bases, with 9 bases between. For the CDR3, the DNA is TGTGCCACCAGCAGAGAGGTAACCGGCAATGAGCAGTTCTTC. Amino acids: CATSREVTGNEQFF.

The rearrangement joins TRBV4-3 to TRBJ2-3, with D perhaps matching TRBD2 (5 bases). Germline V gene sequence: CDR1 LGHNA, CDR2 YSLEER. The CDR3 runs 15 residues. Trimming removed 4 bases from V and 2 bases from J, with 13 bases in between. The CDR3 DNA follows: TGCGCCAGCAGCCTAGAGGGCTTGTACACAGATACGCAGTATTTT. Protein: CASSLEGLYTDTQYF.

V and J are TRBV4-1 and TRBJ1-5, with D uncertain. The CDR3 runs 18 residues. V was pared by 0 bases and J by 0 bases, with 15 bases between. Germline loops: CDR1 MGHRA, CDR2 YSYEKL. CDR3 amino acids: CASSQEIHGIYSNQPQHF. CDR3 coding DNA: TGCGCCAGCAGCCAAGAAATACACGGGATTTATAGCAATCAGCCCCAGCATTTT.

The chain carries TRBV11-3 and TRBJ2-1; 9 nucleotides match TRBD1. Germline lookup yields CDR1 SGHNT and CDR2 YENEEA. V shed 4 bases and J 8 bases; nucleotides not matched to a gene: 3. The CDR3 extends over 13 amino acids. This chain's CDR3 is CASSSGQGDEQFF. Written as DNA, the CDR3 is TGTGCCAGCAGCTCGGGACAGGGCGATGAGCAGTTCTTC.

The chain joins TRBV6-4 to TRBJ1-6, with 8 bases fitting TRBD1. V shed 7 bases, J shed 13 bases, and the junction held 18 bases outside the gene matches. The CDR3 consists of 16 residues. The germline V gene encodes CDR1 MRHNA and CDR2 SNTAGT. The DNA of the CDR3 is TGTGCCAGCACCAAGGACAGGGCCCTGCTTCTGGGTCCCCTCCACTTT. Amino acids: CASTKDRALLLGPLHF.

The genes are TRBV30 and TRBJ1-4; D is perhaps TRBD1 (5 bases). Germline lookup yields CDR1 GTSNPN and CDR2 SVGIG (reference sequence). The CDR3 runs to 13 residues. V lost 3 bases to trimming and J lost 7 bases, with 12 bases between them. The CDR3 spells CAWSIRVGEKLFF. The CDR3 DNA follows: TGTGCCTGGAGCATCAGGGTTGGTGAAAAACTGTTTTTT.

The chain links TRBV5-1 to TRBJ2-6; D uncertain. V lost 2 bases and J 1 base, leaving 7 bases between the germline ends. CDR3 length equals 15 residues. CDR1 SGHRS and CDR2 YFSETQ come from the germline V gene. CDR3 in amino acids: CASSFSGSGANVLTF. DNA for the CDR3: TGCGCCAGCAGCTTCTCCGGATCTGGGGCCAACGTCCTGACTTTC.

The rearrangement uses TRBV9 and TRBJ2-1; 7 bases fit TRBD2. This CDR3 region has 14 residues. Germline V gene data show CDR1 as SGDLS and CDR2 as YYNGEE. V gave up 4 bases and J gave up 8 bases; unmatched junction bases: 9. In DNA, the CDR3 is TGTGCCAGCAGCCGAGAGGGTGGGAGGGATGAGCAGTTCTTC. Translating it yields CASSREGGRDEQFF.

V usage is TRBV5-1 and J usage is TRBJ2-4; 9 nucleotides align to TRBD1. Per the germline V gene, CDR1 is SGHRS and CDR2 is YFSETQ. V lost 6 bases and J lost 8; bases outside the gene matches: 6. The CDR3 runs 13 residues. CDR3: CASNPGQGDIQYF. The CDR3 coding sequence is TGCGCCAGCAACCCGGGACAGGGTGACATTCAGTACTTC.

The gene calls are TRBV19 and TRBJ2-5; 12 nucleotides align to TRBD2. This CDR3 comprises 15 residues. From germline, CDR1 is LNHDA and CDR2 SQIVND (reference sequence). V was clipped by 3 bases and J by 7 bases; unmatched bases: 6. DNA of the CDR3: TGTGCCAGTAGTATTGGTGGACTAGCGGGGTCGACCCAGTACTTC. It codes for CASSIGGLAGSTQYF. Full variable domain (rest looked up from reference TRBV19 and TRBJ2-5): DGGITQSPKYLFRKEGQNVTLSCEQNLNHDAMYWYRQDPGQGLRLIYYSQIVNDFQKGDIAEGYSVSREKKESFPLTVTSAQKNPTAFYLCASSIGGLAGSTQYFGPGTRLLVL.